The 3 T cell receptor beta chains given below trace back to one sample, sequenced in a study of graft-versus-host responses after intestinal transplantation (dated by TCRdb to about 2021). For these TCRs, the target antigens are not known. In light of the paper, this sample's time point label describes: cells obtained before transplantation from donor or recipient. Libraries were made using the immunoSEQ multiplex PCR assay. TCRdb stores this immuneACCESS table with in-frame sequences only. Part of the clones is absent; in the studies checked, under half of the shortfall reflects unresolved V genes, and no reason is known for the rest. A total of some 90,000 clones appear in this sample, approximately 95% of them only once. The ten largest clones add up to 0.45% to 0.6% of the sample. The sample was unstimulated CD8+ T cells sorted from spleen or lymph node cells, taken before intestinal transplant. These receptors all stem from a human donor who received an intestinal transplant.

This chain joins TRBV19 and TRBJ1-1; 9 positions agree with TRBD1. The length of the CDR3 is 14 residues. V gave up 4 bases and J gave up 4 bases; unmatched junction bases: 4. Germline V gives CDR1 LNHDA, CDR2 SQIVND (reference sequence). CDR3 in amino acids: CASSTGTGSTEAFF. In DNA form, the CDR3 reads TGTGCCAGTAGTACGGGGACAGGGAGCACTGAAGCTTTCTTT.

This clone was observed a few times. V and J are TRBV27 and TRBJ1-1, with a tentative D call TRBD1 (5 bases). V was pared by 6 bases and J by 5 bases, with 7 bases between. The CDR3 is 11 residues long. Germline V gives CDR1 MNHEY, CDR2 SMNVEV (reference sequence). This chain's CDR3 is CASRKGTEAFF. The CDR3, as DNA: TGTGCCAGCAGGAAGGGGACTGAAGCTTTCTTT.

The genes are TRBV4-1 and TRBJ2-7; perhaps TRBD2 as D (5 bases). Germline assignment: CDR1 MGHRA and CDR2 YSYEKL. This CDR3 has 15 amino acids. V was clipped by 2 bases and J by 5 bases, with 16 bases between them. This chain's CDR3 is CASSQNSGPTHEQYF. DNA for the CDR3: TGCGCCAGCAGCCAAAACAGCGGACCCACCCACGAGCAGTACTTC.